The rows below give T cell receptor beta chains drawn from one sample of a study of T-cell memory formation after mild COVID-19. TCRdb re-derived calls from the 5' RACE reads in MiXCR, one entry per CDR3 protein. Of 100,000 or so distinct CDR3 sequences in the sample, 11% are singletons; the top ten hold roughly two fifths. The sequencing input was PBMCs or a T cell subset sorted from them (not recorded which). Source of these receptors: a young man who had mild COVID-19 (a few samples of this study predate the infection). Cell type and time point are not known. CDR3s include the opening cysteine and the closing phenylalanine or tryptophan. Fields, in order: V gene, J gene, D gene, clone size, CDR3 DNA, CDR3 protein. A D gene is named only where the DNA matches it firmly. The size entry is marked missing in some rows and otherwise reads once, few, many or a size class.

v_call: TRBV27
j_call: TRBJ2-7
d_call: -
clone_size: -
cdr3_nt: TGTGCCAGCAGTCTAGCCAGGGGCCCCTACGAGCAGTACTTC
cdr3_aa: CASSLARGPYEQYF

v_call: TRBV7-9
j_call: TRBJ2-7
d_call: TRBD1
clone_size: few
cdr3_nt: TGTGCCAGCAGCCTAGACAGGGGGCGAATGGGCTACGAGCAGTACTTC
cdr3_aa: CASSLDRGRMGYEQYF

v_call: TRBV21-1
j_call: TRBJ1-1
d_call: -
clone_size: -
cdr3_nt: TGTGCCAGCAAGGTCGGTATAGAGAACACTGAAGCTTTCTTT
cdr3_aa: CASKVGIENTEAFF

v_call: TRBV7-6
j_call: TRBJ2-2
d_call: -
clone_size: few
cdr3_nt: TGTGCCAGCAGCCCCGGGACTTTCGCCGGGGAGCTGTTTTTT
cdr3_aa: CASSPGTFAGELFF

v_call: TRBV7-6
j_call: TRBJ1-1
d_call: -
clone_size: -
cdr3_nt: TGTGCCAGCAGCCGGGACGGGAGAACTGGCGCTTTCTTT
cdr3_aa: CASSRDGRTGAFF

v_call: TRBV25-1
j_call: TRBJ2-1
d_call: -
clone_size: few
cdr3_nt: TGTGCCAGCAGTGGCCCCGGCAGGTGGTTCTTC
cdr3_aa: CASSGPGRWFF

v_call: TRBV7-9
j_call: TRBJ2-5
d_call: TRBD1
clone_size: few
cdr3_nt: TGTGCCAGCAGCCCAGTCCCCGGGACAGGGGGCCAGGAAGAGACCCAGTACTTC
cdr3_aa: CASSPVPGTGGQEETQYF

v_call: TRBV9
j_call: TRBJ2-5
d_call: TRBD2
clone_size: few
cdr3_nt: TGTGCCAGCAGCGAGGGACTAGCGGTACAAGAGACCCAGTACTTC
cdr3_aa: CASSEGLAVQETQYF

v_call: TRBV7-2
j_call: TRBJ1-4
d_call: -
clone_size: many
cdr3_nt: TGTGCCAGCAGCTTAGTTCCAGGGAGAATTGAAAAACTGTTTTTT
cdr3_aa: CASSLVPGRIEKLFF

v_call: TRBV12-5
j_call: TRBJ1-2
d_call: -
clone_size: few
cdr3_nt: TGTGCTAGTGGTTTGGGGACCTTCTATGGCTACACCTTC
cdr3_aa: CASGLGTFYGYTF

v_call: TRBV4-2
j_call: TRBJ2-6
d_call: -
clone_size: many
cdr3_nt: TGTGCCAGCAGCCCGGGACACCCCTCTGGGGCCAACGTCCTGACTTTC
cdr3_aa: CASSPGHPSGANVLTF

v_call: TRBV7-6
j_call: TRBJ2-3
d_call: TRBD2
clone_size: many
cdr3_nt: TGTGCCAGCAGAGAGGAAGCGGGGGCTAGCACAGATACGCAGTATTTT
cdr3_aa: CASREEAGASTDTQYF

v_call: TRBV11-3
j_call: TRBJ2-1
d_call: TRBD2
clone_size: few
cdr3_nt: TGTGCCAGCAGCGATAGCGGGGGGGTTTACAATGAGCAGTTCTTC
cdr3_aa: CASSDSGGVYNEQFF

v_call: TRBV20-1
j_call: TRBJ1-4
d_call: -
clone_size: -
cdr3_nt: TGCAGTGCTAGTCTCTCAGGGCAGTATTACGAAAAACTGTTTTTT
cdr3_aa: CSASLSGQYYEKLFF

v_call: TRBV19
j_call: TRBJ2-2
d_call: TRBD2
clone_size: -
cdr3_nt: TGTGCCAGTAGTACCCCCAGGATAAGCGGGGAGTTGACCGGGGAGCTGTTTTTT
cdr3_aa: CASSTPRISGELTGELFF

v_call: TRBV7-2
j_call: TRBJ2-1
d_call: -
clone_size: many
cdr3_nt: TGTGCCAGCAGCTTGGGAGACTCCAATGAGCAGTTCTTC
cdr3_aa: CASSLGDSNEQFF

v_call: TRBV7-9
j_call: TRBJ1-2
d_call: -
clone_size: few
cdr3_nt: TGTGCCAGCAGCCCCGGCCTCGATGGCTACACCTTC
cdr3_aa: CASSPGLDGYTF

v_call: TRBV4-1
j_call: TRBJ2-5
d_call: -
clone_size: -
cdr3_nt: TGCGCCAGCAGCCCTGTTCCGGGGGAGACCCAGTACTTC
cdr3_aa: CASSPVPGETQYF

v_call: TRBV5-6
j_call: TRBJ2-5
d_call: TRBD2
clone_size: few
cdr3_nt: TGTGCCAGCAGCCGGGAGGCACGTTGGGAGACCCAGTACTTC
cdr3_aa: CASSREARWETQYF

v_call: TRBV7-2
j_call: TRBJ1-2
d_call: -
clone_size: few
cdr3_nt: TGTGCCAGCAGCTTATTGCGGGGGACACCAGATTATGGCTACACCTTC
cdr3_aa: CASSLLRGTPDYGYTF

v_call: TRBV12-3/TRBV12-4
j_call: TRBJ1-1
d_call: -
clone_size: many
cdr3_nt: TGTGCCAGCAGTCGGGGACCGGGTAGCACTGAAGCTTTCTTT
cdr3_aa: CASSRGPGSTEAFF

v_call: TRBV4-1
j_call: TRBJ1-5
d_call: TRBD1
clone_size: -
cdr3_nt: TGCGCCAGCAGCAACCGGGACAGCCCTAATCAGCCCCAGCATTTT
cdr3_aa: CASSNRDSPNQPQHF

v_call: TRBV12-3/TRBV12-4
j_call: TRBJ2-7
d_call: -
clone_size: few
cdr3_nt: TGTGCCAGCAGTTTCCCCGGAGCAGCTACCTACGAGCAGTACTTC
cdr3_aa: CASSFPGAATYEQYF

v_call: TRBV9
j_call: TRBJ1-6
d_call: TRBD1
clone_size: few
cdr3_nt: TGTGCCAGCAGCGACAGGGGAGAGAATTCACCCCTCCACTTT
cdr3_aa: CASSDRGENSPLHF

v_call: TRBV6-2/TRBV6-3
j_call: TRBJ2-7
d_call: -
clone_size: -
cdr3_nt: TGTGCCAGCAGTTACCCAAGTGAGTACGAGCAGTACTTC
cdr3_aa: CASSYPSEYEQYF

v_call: TRBV9
j_call: TRBJ2-5
d_call: -
clone_size: -
cdr3_nt: TGTGCCAGCAGCCACTTAGGAGAGACCCAGTACTTC
cdr3_aa: CASSHLGETQYF

v_call: TRBV7-2
j_call: TRBJ2-7
d_call: -
clone_size: -
cdr3_nt: TGTGCCAGCAGCCTAAGGCAGGGATTTAACGAGCAGTACTTC
cdr3_aa: CASSLRQGFNEQYF

v_call: TRBV11-3
j_call: TRBJ2-1
d_call: TRBD2
clone_size: -
cdr3_nt: TGTGCCAGCAGCTACGGACTAGCGGGGGGGCCCTACAATGAGCAGTTCTTC
cdr3_aa: CASSYGLAGGPYNEQFF

v_call: TRBV12-3/TRBV12-4
j_call: TRBJ1-4
d_call: -
clone_size: few
cdr3_nt: TGTGCCAGCAGTCTTTCAGGGTCGGGTCTGTTTTTT
cdr3_aa: CASSLSGSGLFF

v_call: TRBV29-1
j_call: TRBJ2-2
d_call: TRBD2
clone_size: many
cdr3_nt: TGCAGCGTTGTGGAGCTAGCGGGGACCGGGGAGCTGTTTTTT
cdr3_aa: CSVVELAGTGELFF

v_call: TRBV20-1
j_call: TRBJ1-3
d_call: -
clone_size: -
cdr3_nt: TGCAGTGCTTTCGAGGACAGCACCATATATTTT
cdr3_aa: CSAFEDSTIYF

v_call: TRBV5-1
j_call: TRBJ2-7
d_call: -
clone_size: few
cdr3_nt: TGCGCCAGCAGCCCCCCGATGGCCTACGAGCAGTACTTC
cdr3_aa: CASSPPMAYEQYF

v_call: TRBV28
j_call: TRBJ2-3
d_call: TRBD1
clone_size: once
cdr3_nt: TGTGCCAGCAGTCGAAGGGACAGACAGAGGGATACGCAGTATTTT
cdr3_aa: CASSRRDRQRDTQYF

v_call: TRBV6-1
j_call: TRBJ2-7
d_call: -
clone_size: many
cdr3_nt: TGTGCCAGCAGGACCCCGGGACTGAACGTCCTCGAGCAGTACTTC
cdr3_aa: CASRTPGLNVLEQYF

v_call: TRBV7-8
j_call: TRBJ2-1
d_call: -
clone_size: medium-sized
cdr3_nt: TGTGCCAGCAGCCCGGGGTTTGGGGACAAGAACAATGAGCAGTTCTTC
cdr3_aa: CASSPGFGDKNNEQFF

v_call: TRBV27
j_call: TRBJ1-1
d_call: -
clone_size: -
cdr3_nt: TGTGCCAGCAGTTTACTGAGGAACACTGAAGCTTTCTTT
cdr3_aa: CASSLLRNTEAFF